This TCR beta chain was found in a study of human T cells and chemical hapten exposure. The ends were cut back, 4 bases at V and 8 bases at J, with 12 bases in the middle. Germline V gene data show CDR1 as MGHRA and CDR2 as YSYEKL. The CDR3 runs 13 residues. The table lists this clonotype with a few counts. Time point in this sample: patch test 2, 6 weeks after DPC sensitization. As for treatment: therapeutic diphenylcyclopropenone sensitization with weekly scalp DPC. TCRdb recomputed calls from the RACE reads with MiXCR, one row per CDR3 protein. Of fewer than 100,000 distinct CDR3 sequences listed, about 9.6% are singletons.

This clonotype originated in a woman in her 40s with alopecia areata. Some clones in this sample may be carry-over from other donors' samples. This material consisted of whole blood, taken in connection with sensitization to the hapten diphenylcyclopropenone (DPC). The chain recombines TRBV4-1 with TRBJ2-1; D not certain. CDR3 residues: CASSPYSGYEQFF. The CDR3 DNA sequence: TGCGCCAGCAGCCCTTATTCGGGCTATGAGCAGTTCTTC.